The 26 T cell receptor beta chains given below trace back to one sample, sequenced in a study of early T cells in non-severe SARS-CoV-2 infection (dated by TCRdb to the early 2020s). Library prep was done by 5' RACE. This sample was sequenced with a NextSeq 500. TCRdb redid the processing of the public reads, applying fastp at Q25 and MiXCR, and retained in-frame beta chains. Duplicate CDR3 protein sequences are folded into a single record with the most common DNA and genes. This sample holds around 47,000 distinct CDR3 sequences; approximately 9.9% were observed only once. Approximately 13% of the sample belongs to the ten largest clones. The sequenced sample consisted of whole blood. These receptors originate from an adult who was a healthcare worker with PCR-confirmed SARS-CoV-2 infection or an uninfected control (not recorded which).

In this sample, this clonotype turned up a few times. This chain uses TRBV7-3 with TRBJ1-1; D is ambiguous. Trimming left V 5 bases short and J 1 base short, with 8 bases between. The CDR3 contains 13 residues. Germline values: CDR1 SGHTA, CDR2 FQGTGA. CDR3 sequence reads: CASSLRQNTEAFF. Written as DNA, the CDR3 is TGTGCCAGCAGCCTAAGACAGAACACTGAAGCTTTCTTT.

A few counts support this clonotype. The V and J genes are TRBV4-1 and TRBJ2-1, with D perhaps matching TRBD2 (5 bases). The CDR3 consists of 14 residues. V was clipped by 3 bases and J by 1 base, with 7 bases between them. Germline V gives CDR1 MGHRA, CDR2 YSYEKL. In DNA form, the CDR3 reads TGCGCCAGCAGCCACCGGAGGTCCTACAATGAGCAGTTCTTC. Its translation: CASSHRRSYNEQFF.

The table lists this clonotype with many counts. The chain employs TRBV12-3 or TRBV12-4 and TRBJ2-3; 12 nucleotides align to TRBD2. This CDR3 region has 14 residues. J lost 3 bases, V lost 6 bases, and 1 base had no gene match. The CDR3 spells CASRGTSGTDTQYF. Here the CDR3 DNA reads TGTGCCAGCAGGGGGACTAGCGGGACAGATACGCAGTATTTT.

This clonotype was observed at least ten times. J is TRBJ2-3 and V is TRBV20-1, with 12 bases identical to TRBD2. CDR3 size: 13 residues. The ends lost 6 bases at V and 3 bases at J; junction bases unmatched: 1. Germline V CDR1 and CDR2: DFQATT, SNEGSKA (reference sequence). The CDR3 DNA is TGCAGTGCAGGACTAGCGGGGACAGATACGCAGTATTTT. Translating it yields CSAGLAGTDTQYF.

This clonotype has more than one count but fewer than ten. The chain recombines TRBV18 with TRBJ1-4; D remains ambiguous. CDR3 length equals 14 residues. CDR1 is KGHSH and CDR2 is LQKENI in the germline V gene. V lost 6 bases to trimming and J lost 5 bases, with 13 bases between them. CDR3 DNA sequence: TGTGCCAGCTCCCAAGGGAGGTCGAATGAAAAACTGTTTTTT. Amino acids: CASSQGRSNEKLFF.

The chain uses TRBV7-2 and TRBJ2-2; 8 bases are shared with TRBD1. The length of the CDR3 is 16 residues. Germline V gene lookup returns CDR1 SGHTA and CDR2 FQGNSA. J gave up 6 bases and V 5 bases, and 11 bases lay outside the gene matches. CDR3 in DNA: TGTGCCAGCAGCCCCACAGGGGGGAGAGGCTCCGGGGAGCTGTTTTTT. Translated, it gives CASSPTGGRGSGELFF.

This clonotype has a count of ten or more. This chain links TRBV15 with TRBJ1-3; D is perhaps TRBD1 (6 bases). V was shortened by 3 bases and J by 4 bases, with 16 bases between the two germline ends. Germline V gives CDR1 LNHNV, CDR2 YYDKDF (reference sequence). There are 16 residues in the CDR3. In DNA, the CDR3 is TGTGCCACCAGCAGGGGCGGGGGCGCGAAGGGAAACACCATATATTTT. This codes for CATSRGGGAKGNTIYF. Supplemented by reference TRBV15 and TRBJ1-3, the full variable domain reads DAMVIQNPRYQVTQFGKPVTLSCSQTLNHNVMYWYQQKSSQAPKLLFHYYDKDFNNEADTPDNFQSRRPNTSFCFLDIRSPGLGDTAMYLCATSRGGGAKGNTIYFGEGSWLTVV.

The chain couples TRBV2 to TRBJ2-5; 8 bases are shared with TRBD1. J lost 5 bases, V lost 5 bases, and 10 bases had no gene match. Germline CDR1 is SNHLY and CDR2 is FYNNEI. This CDR3 region has 15 residues. Here the CDR3 reads CASSRDRGRGETQYF. Written as DNA, the CDR3 is TGTGCCAGCAGTCGAGACAGGGGAAGGGGGGAGACCCAGTACTTC. Full variable domain (remainder filled in from reference TRBV2 and TRBJ2-5): EPEVTQTPSHQVTQMGQEVILRCVPISNHLYFYWYRQILGQKVEFLVSFYNNEISEKSEIFDDQFSVERPDGSNFTLKIRSTKLEDSAMYFCASSRDRGRGETQYFGPGTRLLVL.

In its sample, this clonotype was seen many times. The chain joins TRBV29-1 to TRBJ2-5, with D unclear. The V gene lost 6 bases and the J gene lost 1 base, with 12 bases spanning the gap. The CDR3 length is 13 residues. Looked up from germline, CDR1 is SQVTM and CDR2 is ANQGSEA. CDR3 sequence (DNA): TGCAGCGTCCGCGACACTCCCCAAGAGACCCAGTACTTC. Amino acids: CSVRDTPQETQYF. The entire variable domain, with the rest obtained from reference TRBV29-1 and TRBJ2-5, is as follows: SAVISQKPSRDICQRGTSLTIQCQVDSQVTMMFWYRQQPGQSLTLIATANQGSEATYESGFVIDKFPISRPNLTFSTLTVSNMSPEDSSIYLCSVRDTPQETQYFGPGTRLLVL.

This clonotype was picked up a small number of times. CDR3 sequence: CAISVGLAGGTDTQYF. CDR3 DNA sequence: TGTGCCATCAGTGTTGGACTAGCTGGGGGTACAGATACGCAGTATTTT. This rearrangement joins TRBV10-3 to TRBJ2-3; 8 bases map to TRBD2. V lost 4 bases to trimming and J lost 3 bases; unmatched junction nucleotides: 9. There are 16 residues in the CDR3. From germline, CDR1 is ENHRY and CDR2 SYGVKD.

By frequency in the sample, this clonotype is medium-sized (0.01 to 0.1%). The CDR3 DNA follows: TGTGCCAGCAGTTACCGGGAGGGGGCTATGAACACTGAAGCTTTCTTT. Translated: CASSYREGAMNTEAFF. V and J are TRBV6-5 and TRBJ1-1; 7 bases map to TRBD1. Germline CDR1 MNHEY, CDR2 SVGAGI. This CDR3 has 16 residues. Trimming at V came to 2 bases and at J to 0 bases, leaving 6 bases not matched to a gene.

The chain uses TRBV6-5 and TRBJ2-2; D remains ambiguous. Germline CDR1 is MNHEY and CDR2 is SVGAGI. There are 13 residues in the CDR3. V was cut by 3 bases and J by 0 bases, with 2 bases left in between. The chain's CDR3 is CASSYSNTGELFF. Written as DNA, the CDR3 is TGTGCCAGCAGTTATTCGAACACCGGGGAGCTGTTTTTT.

The chain carries TRBV7-3 and TRBJ2-5; unclear D gene. The V end was cut by 0 bases, the J end by 3 bases, with 5 bases between. Germline V lookup: CDR1 SGHTA, CDR2 FQGTGA. The CDR3 extends over 13 amino acids. The CDR3 loop is CASSLTIEETQYF. CDR3 sequence (DNA): TGTGCCAGCAGCTTAACGATCGAAGAGACCCAGTACTTC.

At least ten counts were recorded for this clonotype. V is TRBV7-9 and J is TRBJ2-1; 16 nucleotides align to TRBD2. CDR1 and CDR2 (germline): SEHNR, FQNEAQ (reference sequence). This CDR3 comprises 16 residues. J gave up 7 bases and V 4 bases, and 4 bases lay outside the gene matches. CDR3 nucleotides: TGTGCCAGCAGCTGGGGACTAGCGGGAGGGAGGAATGAGCAGTTCTTC. It is translated as CASSWGLAGGRNEQFF.

This clonotype turned up a few times. The rearrangement uses TRBV7-6 and TRBJ2-1, with 11 bases lining up with TRBD1. The germline CDR1 and CDR2 sequences are SGHVS and FNYEAQ. Germline trimming cut 5 bases from V and 7 bases from J; bases unmatched to any gene: 10. The CDR3 contains 16 residues. CDR3 in DNA: TGTGCCAGCAGCAACCGGGACAGGGGGTGGCGAAATGAGCAGTTCTTC. Protein: CASSNRDRGWRNEQFF.

This clonotype was observed a few times. The chain uses TRBV15 and TRBJ2-3, with D unclear. Germline V gene lookup returns CDR1 LNHNV and CDR2 YYDKDF (reference sequence). This CDR3 has 16 residues. With 0 bases removed from V and 2 bases from J, the gap between germline ends came to 12 bases. CDR3 sequence (DNA): TGTGCCACCAGCAGAGACTATAGACAAGCCACAGATACGCAGTATTTT. Protein sequence: CATSRDYRQATDTQYF.

This clonotype has ten or more counts. J is TRBJ1-2 and V is TRBV6-2 or TRBV6-3; D not certain. V gave up 10 bases and J gave up 6 bases, with 18 bases separating them. The CDR3 loop spans 13 amino acids. From germline, CDR1 is MNHEY and CDR2 SVGEGT. CDR3 coding DNA: TGTGCCATCCAAGCCGATGACCGGGATGGCTACACCTTC. Amino acids: CAIQADDRDGYTF.

Only a few counts were recorded for this clonotype. The rearrangement joins TRBV5-1 to TRBJ2-1; 9 nucleotides align to TRBD2. This CDR3 is built from 21 residues. The V gene's germline CDR1 is SGHRS and CDR2 YFSETQ. Trimming took 1 base from V and 3 from J; bases not matched to a gene: 20. CDR3 protein: CASSLPLAGHTKGWDYNEQFF. As DNA, the CDR3 is TGCGCCAGCAGCTTGCCACTAGCGGGCCACACAAAGGGTTGGGACTACAATGAGCAGTTCTTC.

This clonotype was seen repeatedly, ten times or more. This chain joins TRBV11-1 and TRBJ2-1; tentatively, D is TRBD1 (6 bases). Germline-derived CDR1 and CDR2 are SGHAT and FQDESV (reference sequence). Trimming removed 5 bases at V and 6 bases at J, with 17 bases between. The CDR3 totals 15 residues. CDR3 sequence: CASSPTNSGANEQFF. CDR3 nucleotides: TGTGCCAGCAGCCCGACTAACTCAGGGGCCAATGAGCAGTTCTTC.

This clonotype has at least ten counts. This rearrangement joins TRBV10-2 to TRBJ2-3, with TRBD1 identical over 10 bases. The CDR3 contains 17 residues. The junction had 11 bases not matched to a gene; V was cut back by 5 bases and J by 3 bases. Germline V gives CDR1 WSHSY, CDR2 SAAADI. The CDR3 sequence is CASSPTPGQGMTDTQYF. In DNA form, the CDR3 reads TGCGCCAGCAGTCCCACCCCGGGACAGGGGATGACAGATACGCAGTATTTT.

In this sample, this clonotype turned up a few times. The genes are TRBV12-3 or TRBV12-4 and TRBJ2-4; D is possibly TRBD1 (5 bases). Deletions cut 4 bases from V and 8 bases from J, with 12 bases between. The CDR3 runs to 13 residues. This chain's CDR3 is CASSSKGWDIQYF. The DNA for the CDR3 is TGTGCCAGCAGTTCTAAGGGGTGGGACATTCAGTACTTC.

Remarks on this clonotype: The junction does not match germline at one end; this may be a read error. The chain recombines TRBV24-1 with TRBJ1-5; perhaps TRBD1 as D (6 bases). The germline V gene has CDR1 KGHDR and CDR2 SFDVKD. This CDR3 region has 16 residues. The CDR3 coding sequence is TGTGCCACCAGTGAGGGACCTTACGGGGGCAAACAGCCCCAGCATTTT. Amino acids: CATSEGPYGGKQPQHF.

This clonotype occurred a few times. The V and J genes are TRBV28 and TRBJ1-1, with D uncertain. Per germline, CDR1 MDHEN and CDR2 SYDVKM. The CDR3 has 14 residues. V lost 4 bases to trimming and J lost 0 bases, with 9 bases between them. In DNA form, the CDR3 reads TGTGCCAGCAGTTCGCCGGGCCTGAACACTGAAGCTTTCTTT. Protein sequence: CASSSPGLNTEAFF.

The J gene is TRBJ1-4, the V gene TRBV15; perhaps TRBD1 as D (6 bases). Trimming pared 5 bases from V and 8 bases from J, leaving 12 bases between. The CDR3 consists of 13 residues. Germline-derived CDR1 and CDR2 are LNHNV and YYDKDF (reference sequence). CDR3 nucleotide sequence: TGTGCCACCAGCTACAGGGAAGGGGAAAAACTGTTTTTT. The encoded protein is CATSYREGEKLFF.

The chain recombines TRBV6-1 with TRBJ2-1; TRBD2 matches at 11 bases. Germline CDR1 MNHNS, CDR2 SASEGT. The CDR3 spans 17 residues. V shed 7 bases and J 5 bases; nucleotides not matched to a gene: 13. As DNA, the CDR3 is TGTGCCAGCAATAAGGACCCCCGACTAGCGGGGCACAATGAGCAGTTCTTC. This translates into CASNKDPRLAGHNEQFF.

This clonotype has a count of ten or more. The chain joins TRBV6-5 to TRBJ2-1; D may be TRBD1 (6 bases). V lost 5 bases to trimming and J lost 6 bases, with 14 bases between them. This CDR3 region has 14 residues. CDR1 MNHEY and CDR2 SVGAGI come from the germline V gene. The CDR3 nucleotides are TGTGCCAGCAGTAACCCGGGACACCCCAATGAGCAGTTCTTC. Amino acids: CASSNPGHPNEQFF.